This record looks at one T cell receptor beta chain sequence and its context. What it recognizes is unknown. Germline loops: CDR1 MNHEY, CDR2 SVGEGT. V was clipped by 5 bases and J by 3 bases, with 14 bases between them. The CDR3 is 15 residues long. Researchers made TCR beta libraries by using iRepertoire HTBI primers and running Arm-PCR on CDR3 regions. TCRdb itself ran the multiplex PCR reads through MiXCR, one entry per CDR3 protein. This table holds more than 300,000 distinct CDR3 sequences, under 20% found once. These data come from a study of regulatory T cells in long-lasting Graves disease. Whole-study results and caveats: Gene preferences differed: TRBV28, TRBJ1-2, TRBJ2-5 in persistent cases.

Time point denoted: newly diagnosed GD, antithyroid drugs for less than 3 months. The TCR library used RNA extracted from PBMCs. The same data also went into a second study, on T cells in Graves' hyperthyroidism and ophthalmopathy.

The clonotype originates from a young woman with Graves disease. V and J are TRBV6-2 or TRBV6-3 and TRBJ2-4, with D hard to call. The sample here was peripheral blood mononuclear cells (PBMCs), taken at new diagnosis, from a patient treated with antithyroid drugs. In DNA, the CDR3 is TGTGCCAGCAGTCAGGACGGATATGGCAAAAACATTCAGTACTTC. Protein product: CASSQDGYGKNIQYF.